Below, 16 T cell receptor beta chains from the same sample are listed, as sequenced in a study of T cells in Graves' hyperthyroidism and ophthalmopathy. TCR beta CDR3 regions were amplified from RNA. HTBI primers drove first-round RT-PCR of the TCR CDR3. TCRdb processed the multiplex PCR reads anew with MiXCR; each CDR3 protein has one entry. This table holds 560,000 or so distinct CDR3 sequences, less than 20% found once. The sample consisted of blood. The receptors come from a man aged 35-49 years with Graves' ophthalmopathy.

The V and J genes are TRBV12-3 or TRBV12-4 and TRBJ2-7, with no clear D. The CDR3 sequence is 16 residues long. The V end lost 4 bases, the J end lost 6 bases, and 22 bases lay between the germline ends. CDR3 loop: CASSYGSPHRSGEQYF. The CDR3 DNA follows: TGTGCCAGCAGTTATGGTAGCCCTCATCGTTCGGGCGAGCAGTACTTC.

This clonotype was detected only a few times. V is TRBV24-1 and J is TRBJ2-5, with D possibly being TRBD2 (6 bases). The CDR3 is 13 amino acids. The V end lost 3 bases, the J end lost 10 bases, and 14 bases lay between the germline ends. Germline CDR1 and CDR2: KGHDR and SFDVKD. CDR3: CATSDGTPGHQYF. CDR3 coding DNA: TGTGCCACCAGTGATGGGACTCCCGGACACCAGTACTTC.

This clonotype was seen only a few times. The chain joins TRBV2 to TRBJ2-1; D is undetermined. The germline CDR1 and CDR2 sequences are SNHLY and FYNNEI. V was cut by 3 bases and J by 12 bases, with 0 bases left in between. The CDR3 length is 8 residues. The CDR3, as DNA: TGTGCCAGCAGTGAGCAGTTCTTC. It translates to CASSEQFF.

This chain uses TRBV12-3 or TRBV12-4 with TRBJ1-5; D is uncertain. V lost 6 bases and J lost 0, with 9 bases in between. The CDR3 totals 14 residues. The DNA of the CDR3 is TGTGCCAGCAGGAGAAGGTATAGCAATCAGCCCCAGCATTTT. Translated: CASRRRYSNQPQHF.

This clonotype was counted a few times. The CDR3 protein is CASSLQGTAEAFF. Here the CDR3 DNA reads TGTGCCAGCAGTTTACAGGGTACGGCTGAAGCTTTCTTT. The genes are TRBV27 and TRBJ1-1, with TRBD1 as a possible D gene (5 bases). Looked up from germline, CDR1 is MNHEY and CDR2 is SMNVEV (reference sequence). V was cut by 2 bases and J by 6 bases, with 10 bases left in between. CDR3 length: 13 residues.

This chain joins TRBV4-3 and TRBJ2-7, with a possible D match to TRBD1 (6 bases). V was shortened by 3 bases and J by 3 bases, with 15 bases between the two germline ends. Germline-derived CDR1 and CDR2 are LGHNA and YSLEER. The CDR3 totals 15 residues. The CDR3 DNA reads TGCGCCAGCAGCCATGGTTGGGACAAACACTACGAGCAGTACTTC. This codes for CASSHGWDKHYEQYF.

This sequence joins TRBV6-5 and TRBJ2-5, with unresolved D. Trimming took off 2 bases at V and 5 bases at J, with 9 bases between the two ends. Germline V gene data show CDR1 as MNHEY and CDR2 as SVGAGI. The CDR3 covers 13 residues. The DNA for the CDR3 is TGTGCCAGCAGTTACGGTGCCCTGGAGACCCAGTACTTC. As protein: CASSYGALETQYF.

This clonotype was counted ten times or more. The chain combines TRBV27 with TRBJ2-1; 9 positions match TRBD1. The junction had 0 bases not matched to a gene; V was cut back by 0 bases and J by 0 bases. CDR1 and CDR2 (germline): MNHEY, SMNVEV (reference sequence). The CDR3 consists of 16 residues. In DNA form, the CDR3 reads TGTGCCAGCAGTTTATCGGACAGGGGCTCCTACAATGAGCAGTTCTTC. Protein: CASSLSDRGSYNEQFF.

This clonotype occurred a few times. The chain joins TRBV9 to TRBJ2-7; 8 bases are shared with TRBD1. The CDR3 runs to 13 residues. From germline, CDR1 is SGDLS and CDR2 YYNGEE. The J segment lost 3 bases and the V segment lost 4 bases, leaving 3 bases of the junction unmatched. In DNA form, the CDR3 reads TGTGCCAGCAGCCTACAGGGGGACTACGAGCAGTACTTC. Encoded protein: CASSLQGDYEQYF.

On this clonotype: With a much larger clone just one base away, this may be a read error. The missing conserved phenylalanine or tryptophan at the end of this CDR3 makes a read error likely. The V call is TRBV12-3 or TRBV12-4, the J call TRBJ2-3; 8 bases agree with TRBD2. There are 15 residues in the CDR3. Trimming took 2 bases from V and 6 from J; bases not matched to a gene: 7. CDR3 nucleotides: TGTGCCAGCAGTTTAAGGACGGGGGGGCTTGATACGCAGTATTCT. This encodes CASSLRTGGLDTQYS.

This clonotype was detected a few times. The chain is built from TRBV27 and TRBJ2-7; a weak D match, TRBD2 (7 bases). Trimming stripped 3 bases from V and 3 bases from J, with 9 bases between. Germline V gives CDR1 MNHEY, CDR2 SMNVEV (reference sequence). The CDR3 spans 13 residues. CDR3 in DNA: TGTGCCAGCAGTTTCGGGGGGCACTACGAGCAGTACTTC. Its translation: CASSFGGHYEQYF.

This clonotype was seen a few times. The chain employs TRBV27 and TRBJ2-7, with 8 bases fitting TRBD1. Trimming cost V 6 bases and J 3 bases; bases outside gene matches: 7. Germline CDR1 reads MNHEY; CDR2 reads SMNVEV (reference sequence). This CDR3 spans 14 amino acids. This CDR3 is CASSPQGVRYEQYF. As DNA, the CDR3 is TGTGCCAGCAGCCCACAGGGGGTACGCTACGAGCAGTACTTC.

The table lists this clonotype with a few counts. The gene calls are TRBV10-3 and TRBJ2-7; D ambiguous. From germline, CDR1 is ENHRY and CDR2 SYGVKD. The CDR3 spans 11 residues. Trimming removed 6 bases at V and 5 bases at J, with 8 bases between. The CDR3 DNA reads as TGTGCCATCAGAAAGGCGAACGAGCAGTACTTC. Translating it yields CAIRKANEQYF.

This clonotype was seen many times. V is TRBV11-2 and J is TRBJ2-1; the D gene is possibly TRBD2 (7 bases). From germline, CDR1 is SGHAT and CDR2 FQNNGV. The CDR3 sequence is 12 residues long. Deletions cut 8 bases from V and 13 bases from J, with 18 bases between. The CDR3 nucleotides are TGTGCCAGCGCATCAGGGAGGGACACTCAGTTCTTC. Its protein is CASASGRDTQFF.

V is TRBV6-1 and J is TRBJ2-5, with 13 bases aligning to TRBD2. V lost 6 bases to trimming and J lost 5 bases; unmatched junction nucleotides: 9. From germline, CDR1 is MNHNS and CDR2 SASEGT. This CDR3 is built from 16 residues. The CDR3 sequence is CASRFTSGGARETQYF. The DNA of the CDR3 is TGTGCCAGCAGATTTACTAGCGGGGGGGCCAGGGAGACCCAGTACTTC.

The sample holds a few counts of this clonotype. This chain's CDR3 is CASSQREGNTEAFF. The CDR3 DNA sequence: TGTGCCAGCAGTCAAAGGGAGGGGAACACTGAAGCTTTCTTT. The chain uses TRBV7-6 and TRBJ1-1; no definite D call. The CDR3 is 14 amino acids. Germline V gives CDR1 SGHVS, CDR2 FNYEAQ. Trimming took off 6 bases at V and 1 base at J, with 12 bases between the two ends. Full variable domain (remainder filled in from reference TRBV7-6 and TRBJ1-1): GAGVSQSPRYKVTKRGQDVALRCDPISGHVSLYWYRQALGQGPEFLTYFNYEAQQDKSGLPNDRFSAERPEGSISTLTIQRTEQRDSAMYRCASSQREGNTEAFFGQGTRLTVV.